A selection of T cell receptor beta chains follows, all from one sample in a study of blood T cell repertoires in COVID-19. Assay used: immunoSEQ multiplex PCR; TCRdb lists only in-frame clones, some missing. The table includes roughly 290,000 clones, approximately 85% detected once. The specimen sequenced was PBMCs or T cells enriched from blood (not recorded which). The receptors here all came from a man younger than 45 who had recovered from COVID-19. Each CDR3 is given with its conserved first and last residue. A D gene is named only where the DNA matches it firmly. Where a row states a size, it is once, few, many or the class of an expanded clone; other rows omit it.

d_call: -; clone_size: -; v_call: TRBV6-5; j_call: TRBJ1-5; cdr3_aa: CASSPYSNQPQHF; cdr3_nt: TGTGCCAGCAGTCCTTATAGCAATCAGCCCCAGCATTTT
d_call: TRBD2; clone_size: -; v_call: TRBV9; j_call: TRBJ2-7; cdr3_aa: CASSVDLAGEQYF; cdr3_nt: TGTGCCAGCAGCGTAGACCTAGCGGGCGAGCAGTACTTC
d_call: TRBD1; clone_size: -; v_call: TRBV25-1; j_call: TRBJ2-7; cdr3_aa: CASSKPGQNEQYF; cdr3_nt: TGTGCCAGCAGTAAACCGGGACAGAACGAGCAGTACTTC
d_call: -; clone_size: -; v_call: TRBV6-2/TRBV6-3; j_call: TRBJ1-6; cdr3_aa: CASSPRGYRENNSPLHF; cdr3_nt: TGTGCCAGCAGCCCCCGGGGCTACAGGGAGAATAATTCACCCCTCCACTTT
d_call: TRBD1; clone_size: -; v_call: TRBV15; j_call: TRBJ2-7; cdr3_aa: CATSRDRDRVSEQYF; cdr3_nt: TGTGCCACCAGCAGAGATAGGGACAGGGTAAGCGAGCAGTACTTC
d_call: -; clone_size: -; v_call: TRBV19; j_call: TRBJ1-4; cdr3_aa: CASSISHGATNEKLFF; cdr3_nt: TGTGCCAGTAGTATATCGCACGGAGCAACTAATGAAAAACTGTTTTTT
d_call: -; clone_size: -; v_call: TRBV5-6; j_call: TRBJ1-1; cdr3_aa: CASSPDSGYTEAFF; cdr3_nt: TGTGCCAGCAGCCCCGACTCGGGGTACACTGAAGCTTTCTTT
d_call: TRBD1; clone_size: -; v_call: TRBV5-1; j_call: TRBJ1-2; cdr3_aa: CASRTGALDYGYTF; cdr3_nt: TGCGCCAGCAGGACAGGGGCCCTCGACTATGGCTACACCTTC
d_call: -; clone_size: once; v_call: TRBV2; j_call: TRBJ1-5; cdr3_aa: CASSLEAQPQHF; cdr3_nt: TGTGCCAGCAGTCTTGAGGCTCAACCCCAGCATTTT
d_call: TRBD1; clone_size: -; v_call: TRBV9; j_call: TRBJ1-5; cdr3_aa: CASSVGPGGQNQPQHF; cdr3_nt: TGTGCCAGCAGCGTAGGGCCAGGGGGCCAGAATCAGCCCCAGCATTTT
d_call: -; clone_size: -; v_call: TRBV3-1/TRBV3-2; j_call: TRBJ1-3; cdr3_aa: CASSHSSGNTIYF; cdr3_nt: TGTGCCAGCAGCCACTCGTCTGGAAACACCATATATTTT
d_call: TRBD1; clone_size: once; v_call: TRBV4-2; j_call: TRBJ1-4; cdr3_aa: CASSQYRGRVANEKLFF; cdr3_nt: TGTGCCAGCAGCCAATACAGGGGGCGAGTTGCTAATGAAAAACTGTTTTTT
d_call: -; clone_size: once; v_call: TRBV5-6; j_call: TRBJ2-7; cdr3_aa: CASSWAGATYEQYF; cdr3_nt: TGTGCCAGCAGCTGGGCAGGGGCGACCTACGAGCAGTACTTC
d_call: -; clone_size: -; v_call: TRBV5-5; j_call: TRBJ1-3; cdr3_aa: CASSVDGYSGNTIYF; cdr3_nt: TGTGCCAGCAGCGTGGACGGTTACTCTGGAAACACCATATATTTT
d_call: TRBD1; clone_size: -; v_call: TRBV10-3; j_call: TRBJ1-1; cdr3_aa: CAISDLDRAKAEAFF; cdr3_nt: TGTGCCATCAGTGATCTGGACAGGGCAAAGGCTGAAGCTTTCTTT
d_call: -; clone_size: -; v_call: TRBV11-2; j_call: TRBJ2-3; cdr3_aa: CASSRVRSTDTQYF; cdr3_nt: TGTGCCAGCAGCCGCGTACGTAGCACAGATACGCAGTATTTT
d_call: TRBD1; clone_size: -; v_call: TRBV7-3; j_call: TRBJ1-1; cdr3_aa: CASSATTGVGTEAFF; cdr3_nt: TGTGCCAGCAGCGCCACTACAGGGGTGGGCACTGAAGCTTTCTTT
d_call: -; clone_size: once; v_call: TRBV25-1; j_call: TRBJ2-1; cdr3_aa: CASSEYGGGRNYNEQFF; cdr3_nt: TGTGCCAGCAGTGAATATGGTGGAGGGCGGAACTACAATGAGCAGTTCTTC
d_call: -; clone_size: -; v_call: TRBV7-9; j_call: TRBJ2-5; cdr3_aa: CASSLVWYGDQETQYF; cdr3_nt: TGTGCCAGCAGCTTAGTTTGGTACGGGGACCAAGAGACCCAGTACTTC
d_call: -; clone_size: -; v_call: TRBV9; j_call: TRBJ2-3; cdr3_aa: CASSAGPPGGRGDTQYF; cdr3_nt: TGTGCCAGCAGCGCCGGCCCTCCAGGAGGAAGAGGAGATACGCAGTATTTT
d_call: TRBD1; clone_size: once; v_call: TRBV29-1; j_call: TRBJ1-6; cdr3_aa: CSVEDREVCAPLHF; cdr3_nt: TGCAGCGTTGAGGACAGGGAAGTTTGCGCACCCCTCCACTTT
d_call: -; clone_size: -; v_call: TRBV19; j_call: TRBJ2-7; cdr3_aa: CASSIAGSSYEQYF; cdr3_nt: TGTGCCAGTAGTATAGCCGGTAGCTCCTACGAGCAGTACTTC
d_call: -; clone_size: -; v_call: TRBV12-3/TRBV12-4; j_call: TRBJ2-3; cdr3_aa: CASSLSGTDTQYF; cdr3_nt: TGTGCCAGCAGTTTGTCGGGTACAGATACGCAGTATTTT
d_call: -; clone_size: -; v_call: TRBV7-3; j_call: TRBJ1-1; cdr3_aa: CASRETGNTEAFF; cdr3_nt: TGTGCCAGCAGGGAAACAGGGAACACTGAAGCTTTCTTT
d_call: -; clone_size: -; v_call: TRBV19; j_call: TRBJ1-6; cdr3_aa: CASSPAGTLGDNSPLHF; cdr3_nt: TGTGCCAGTAGTCCAGCGGGGACCCTCGGCGATAATTCACCCCTCCACTTT
d_call: -; clone_size: -; v_call: TRBV4-1; j_call: TRBJ1-2; cdr3_aa: CASSQEQGLANGYTF; cdr3_nt: TGCGCCAGCAGCCAGGAACAGGGCCTGGCGAATGGCTACACCTTC
d_call: TRBD1; clone_size: -; v_call: TRBV3-1/TRBV3-2; j_call: TRBJ2-1; cdr3_aa: CASSHRTGGNEQFF; cdr3_nt: TGTGCCAGCAGCCATCGGACAGGGGGTAATGAGCAGTTCTTC
d_call: -; clone_size: once; v_call: TRBV4-3; j_call: TRBJ2-7; cdr3_aa: CASSQGRGKGSYEQYF; cdr3_nt: TGCGCCAGCAGCCAAGGAAGGGGGAAGGGGTCCTACGAGCAGTACTTC
d_call: -; clone_size: -; v_call: TRBV7-2; j_call: TRBJ2-7; cdr3_aa: CASSLVVGVSSEQYF; cdr3_nt: TGTGCCAGCAGCTTAGTGGTAGGGGTCTCGTCCGAGCAGTACTTC
d_call: TRBD2; clone_size: -; v_call: TRBV5-1; j_call: TRBJ2-3; cdr3_aa: CASSLGRGATTDTQYF; cdr3_nt: TGCGCCAGCAGCTTAGGGCGGGGGGCAACGACAGATACGCAGTATTTT
d_call: -; clone_size: -; v_call: TRBV3-1/TRBV3-2; j_call: TRBJ1-6; cdr3_aa: CASRKHESIDSGPLHF; cdr3_nt: TGTGCCAGCAGAAAACATGAGAGCATAGATTCGGGTCCCCTCCACTTT
d_call: -; clone_size: -; v_call: TRBV6-5; j_call: TRBJ2-7; cdr3_aa: CATRTGPNEQYF; cdr3_nt: TGTGCCACCCGTACAGGGCCCAACGAGCAGTACTTC
d_call: -; clone_size: -; v_call: TRBV29-1; j_call: TRBJ2-7; cdr3_aa: CSVEEGGEAYEQYF; cdr3_nt: TGCAGCGTTGAAGAAGGGGGAGAGGCCTACGAGCAGTACTTC
d_call: -; clone_size: once; v_call: TRBV30; j_call: TRBJ2-1; cdr3_aa: CAWSISTGTPFF; cdr3_nt: TGTGCCTGGAGCATCTCAACCGGGACTCCGTTCTTC
d_call: -; clone_size: -; v_call: TRBV7-2; j_call: TRBJ2-5; cdr3_aa: CASSEGHGGETQYF; cdr3_nt: TGTGCCAGCAGCGAGGGACATGGCGGGGAGACCCAGTACTTC
d_call: TRBD1; clone_size: -; v_call: TRBV15; j_call: TRBJ1-2; cdr3_aa: CATSRGLGDRGIENNYGYTF; cdr3_nt: TGTGCCACCAGCAGAGGATTGGGGGACAGGGGAATAGAGAATAACTATGGCTACACCTTC
d_call: -; clone_size: -; v_call: TRBV10-3; j_call: TRBJ1-2; cdr3_aa: CAISESPEINFYGYTF; cdr3_nt: TGTGCCATCAGTGAGTCGCCAGAAATTAATTTCTATGGCTACACCTTC
d_call: TRBD1; clone_size: -; v_call: TRBV10-3; j_call: TRBJ1-2; cdr3_aa: CAISGGTENGYTF; cdr3_nt: TGTGCCATCAGTGGGGGGACAGAGAATGGCTACACCTTC
d_call: TRBD2; clone_size: -; v_call: TRBV5-4; j_call: TRBJ2-3; cdr3_aa: CASSLGPGTSDDTQYF; cdr3_nt: TGTGCCAGCAGCTTGGGCCCCGGGACTAGCGACGATACGCAGTATTTT
d_call: TRBD1; clone_size: -; v_call: TRBV4-1; j_call: TRBJ1-6; cdr3_aa: CASSRGQAANSPLHF; cdr3_nt: TGCGCCAGCAGCCGCGGACAGGCTGCTAATTCACCCCTCCACTTT
d_call: -; clone_size: once; v_call: TRBV7-2; j_call: TRBJ1-6; cdr3_aa: CASRNDRGSYSPLHF; cdr3_nt: TGTGCCAGCAGAAACGATAGGGGCTCCTATTCACCCCTCCACTTT
d_call: -; clone_size: -; v_call: TRBV4-3; j_call: TRBJ1-6; cdr3_aa: CASSQDLILRSSYNSPLHF; cdr3_nt: TGCGCCAGCAGCCAAGATCTGATACTCCGGTCCTCCTATAATTCACCCCTCCACTTT
d_call: -; clone_size: -; v_call: TRBV24-1; j_call: TRBJ1-2; cdr3_aa: CATSDARGYTF; cdr3_nt: TGTGCCACCAGTGACGCCAGGGGCTACACCTTC
d_call: -; clone_size: -; v_call: TRBV10-2; j_call: TRBJ2-1; cdr3_aa: CASSDTASSYNEQFF; cdr3_nt: TGCGCCAGCAGTGATACTGCTAGCTCCTACAATGAGCAGTTCTTC